This paragraph covers one TCR beta chain sequence. Its antigen remains unidentified. The sample holds no much larger clone one base away, and base qualities are not on file. The sample originates from a study of CD8 T cells in Susac syndrome (dated by TCRdb to between 2017 and 2020). Regarding the study in general: Among the Susac syndrome patients who were sequenced, clinically active disease was present in 5 or 6 and clinical remission was observed in 8 or 9. At the time of blood withdrawal, Susac syndrome patients were either therapy-naive, taking corticosteroids (with some also receiving IVIg), or on IVIg alone. Whether CD8+ T cell activation and differentiation in Susac syndrome was antigen driven was tested using repertoire sequencing. The investigation overall reported the following: No clonal expansion was detected in the CD4+ T cell repertoire of Susac syndrome patients. The study acknowledged that relatively few individuals were included in the TCR sequencing and HLA analysis.

CDR1 and CDR2 (DFQATT, SNEGSKA) derive from the germline V gene (reference sequence). Trimming takes 6 bases off V and 0 bases off J; junction bases not matched to a gene: 11. Reading from cysteine to phenylalanine, the CDR3 counts 15 amino acids. The read is trimmed to its CDR3 DNA, 45 bases read in frame from base 1. RNA was extracted with the RNeasy kit and roughly 0.5 to 1 ug was reverse transcribed using random hexamers. TCR beta CDR3 regions were amplified with the immunoSEQ multiplex PCR assay covering 54 Vbeta and 13 Jbeta segments. Bias from PCR amplification was corrected by using a synthetic template baseline for primer optimization and for computational correction. The authors' pipeline ran thus. Reads were assigned to V, D and J genes according to IMGT and analyzed in immunoSEQ Analyzer, with only productive sequences retained. Clonality was computed as one minus Shannon entropy normalized by log2 of the number of productive unique sequences. For each patient and control, public and private clones were evaluated among the 100 most prevalent clones. Clones were defined as Susac-specific when absent from the healthy and MS cohorts, from 1,000 to 1,100 published viral clones and from other ImmuneACCESS disease sequences. TCRdb took the public reads, trimmed them with fastp at Q25, ran MiXCR for clone calling and kept in-frame beta chains. For every CDR3 protein sequence, its rows merge into one entry that carries the most common genes and DNA. V and J calls and clone size were set by TCRdb, not the authors. Present in this sample are under 200,000 distinct CDR3 sequences, roughly 95% of which were seen just once. The ten largest clones represent 0.098% of the sample.

High-throughput TCR beta sequencing profiled peripheral blood CD8+ and CD4+ T cells from healthy donors, Susac syndrome patients and multiple sclerosis patients. Susac syndrome patients met recently defined diagnostic criteria for definite or probable disease. Bulk CD8+ and CD4+ T cells were purified magnetically by negative isolation, whereas CD8+ TEMRA cells were enriched by FACS. Blood was collected in EDTA tubes and processed within 24 hours, with PBMCs isolated through density gradient centrifugation. PBMCs intended for TCR sequencing were cryopreserved in liquid nitrogen and thawed later in a water bath at 37 degrees C. A purity of at least 90% was achieved for sorted or isolated CD4+, CD8+ and CD8+ TEMRA cells.

This clonotype originated in a human donor with Susac syndrome. The chain is made from TRBV20-1 and TRBJ2-7; 7 nucleotides in the junction match TRBD1. The sample consisted of CD4+ T cells from PBMCs. This receptor carries the CDR3 CSAHYRGVFSYEQYF. The nucleotides are TGCAGTGCCCACTACAGGGGAGTCTTCTCCTACGAGCAGTACTTC.